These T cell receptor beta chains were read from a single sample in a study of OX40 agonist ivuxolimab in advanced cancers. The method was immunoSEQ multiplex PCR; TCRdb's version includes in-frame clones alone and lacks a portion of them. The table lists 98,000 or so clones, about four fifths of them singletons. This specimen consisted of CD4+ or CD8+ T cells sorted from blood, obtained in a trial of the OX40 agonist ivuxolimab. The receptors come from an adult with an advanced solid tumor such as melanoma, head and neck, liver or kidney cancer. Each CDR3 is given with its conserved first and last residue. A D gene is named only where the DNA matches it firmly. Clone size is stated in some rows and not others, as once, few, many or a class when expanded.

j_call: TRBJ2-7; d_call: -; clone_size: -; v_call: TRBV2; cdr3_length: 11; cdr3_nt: TGTGCCAGCAGTGGTCGAATTGGGCAGTACTTC; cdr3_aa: CASSGRIGQYF
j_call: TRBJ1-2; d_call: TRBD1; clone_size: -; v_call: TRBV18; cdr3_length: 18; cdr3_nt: TGTGCCAGCTCACTCTCCCGACAGGGGGTTGGTTCGAACTATGGCTACACCTTC; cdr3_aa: CASSLSRQGVGSNYGYTF
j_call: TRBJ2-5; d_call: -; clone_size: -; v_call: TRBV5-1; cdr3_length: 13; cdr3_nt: TGCGCCAGCAGCCAAAACACCGACCAGACCCAGTACTTC; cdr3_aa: CASSQNTDQTQYF
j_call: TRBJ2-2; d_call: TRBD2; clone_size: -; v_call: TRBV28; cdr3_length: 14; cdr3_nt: TGTGCCAGCAGCACCGGGGGGGTCACGGAGGAGCTGTTTTTT; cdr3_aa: CASSTGGVTEELFF
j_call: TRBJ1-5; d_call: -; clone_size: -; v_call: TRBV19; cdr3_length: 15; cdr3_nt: TGTGCCAGTAGAACAACCCACGGTAGCAATCAGCCCCAGCATTTT; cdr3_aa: CASRTTHGSNQPQHF
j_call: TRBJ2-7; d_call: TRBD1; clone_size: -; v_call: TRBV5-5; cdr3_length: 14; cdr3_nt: TGTGCCAGCAGCTTGGAGGGGACAGGGAGGGAGCAGTACTTC; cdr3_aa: CASSLEGTGREQYF
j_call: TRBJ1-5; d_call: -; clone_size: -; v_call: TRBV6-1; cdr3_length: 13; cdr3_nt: TGTGCCAGCACCACTCGGGGGGGACAGCCCCAGCATTTT; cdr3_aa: CASTTRGGQPQHF
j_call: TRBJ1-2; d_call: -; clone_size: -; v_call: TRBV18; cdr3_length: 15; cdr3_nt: TGTGCCAGCTCACCACCGGTCAGCCCTAACTATGGCTACACCTTC; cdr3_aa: CASSPPVSPNYGYTF
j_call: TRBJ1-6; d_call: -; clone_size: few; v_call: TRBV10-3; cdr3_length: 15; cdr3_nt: TGTGCCATCAGTGAGTCGAGCCAGGGAAGTTCACCCCTCCACTTT; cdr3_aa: CAISESSQGSSPLHF
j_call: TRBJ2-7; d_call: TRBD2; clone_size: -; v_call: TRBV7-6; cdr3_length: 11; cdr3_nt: TGTGCCAGCAGCTCCACCCCGGGACTAGCTTTC; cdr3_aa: CASSSTPGLAF
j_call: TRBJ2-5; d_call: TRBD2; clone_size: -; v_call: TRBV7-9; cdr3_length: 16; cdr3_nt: TGTGCCAGCAGCTTAGCCCCTGGCGGGAGGGAGGAGACCCAGTACTTC; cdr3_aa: CASSLAPGGREETQYF
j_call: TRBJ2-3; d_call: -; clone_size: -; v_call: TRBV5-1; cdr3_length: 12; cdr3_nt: TGCGCCAGCAGCTTGGAGACAGATACGCAGTATTTT; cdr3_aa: CASSLETDTQYF
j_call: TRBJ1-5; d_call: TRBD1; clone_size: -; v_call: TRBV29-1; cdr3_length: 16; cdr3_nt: TGCAGCGTGCCGGGACAGACAACCTATAGCAATCAGCCCCAGCATTTT; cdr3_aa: CSVPGQTTYSNQPQHF
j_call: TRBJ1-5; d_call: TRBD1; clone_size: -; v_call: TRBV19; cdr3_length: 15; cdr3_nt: TGTGCCAGTAGTATGGCAGGGGGTGTTCATCAGCCCCAGCATTTT; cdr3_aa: CASSMAGGVHQPQHF
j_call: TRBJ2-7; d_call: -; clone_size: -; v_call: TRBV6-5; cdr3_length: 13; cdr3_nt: TGTGCCAGCAGTTATATGTCACGCTACGAGCAGTACTTC; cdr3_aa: CASSYMSRYEQYF
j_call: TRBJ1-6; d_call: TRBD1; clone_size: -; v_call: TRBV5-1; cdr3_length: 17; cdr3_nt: TGCGCCAGCAGCCAACAGGGGGCGAGCTCCTATAATTCACCCCTCCACTTT; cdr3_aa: CASSQQGASSYNSPLHF
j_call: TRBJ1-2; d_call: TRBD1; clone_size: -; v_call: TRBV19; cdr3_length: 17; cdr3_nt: TGTGCCAGTACCAACGCGGTCCCAGGGGGCAGGAGCTATGGCTACACCTTC; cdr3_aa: CASTNAVPGGRSYGYTF
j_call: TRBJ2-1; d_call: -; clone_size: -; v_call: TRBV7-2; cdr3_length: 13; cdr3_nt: TGTGCCAGCCGCAAGTTCTCCTACAATGAGCAGTTCTTC; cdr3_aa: CASRKFSYNEQFF
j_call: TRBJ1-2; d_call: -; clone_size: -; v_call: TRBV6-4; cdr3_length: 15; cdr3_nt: TGTGCCAGCAGTGAGGTCGATGGCTATGCAGGTGGCTACACCTTC; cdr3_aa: CASSEVDGYAGGYTF
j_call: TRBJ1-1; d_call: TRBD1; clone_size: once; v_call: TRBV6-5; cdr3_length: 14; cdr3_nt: TGTGCCAGCAGTCCCGGGACAGGGGGATCTGAAGCTTTCTTT; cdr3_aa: CASSPGTGGSEAFF